This paragraph reports one T cell receptor beta chain. Its antigen is unknown. The data derive from a study of siplizumab effects on memory and regulatory T cells. Assayed TCR templates numbered about 10^5 for each sample. Clones were read by immunoSEQ multiplex PCR, and TCRdb kept only the in-frame ones, dropping some. Of 99,000 or so clones listed, 85% to 95% are singletons. This CDR3 spans 14 amino acids. Trimming removed 5 bases from V and 12 bases from J; junction bases left unmatched: 10. Germline assignment: CDR1 SGHTA and CDR2 FQGTGA. Notes on the study in general: Some alloreactive sequences were traceable to unstimulated CD4+ memory cells, and siplizumab significantly reduced them. Among alloreactive clones, only a minor fraction mapped to unstimulated subsets. Naive T cells looked more diverse than memory cells and looked like major alloresponse contributors.

The source material was non-Treg CD4+ T cells sorted from blood. The V call is TRBV7-3, the J call TRBJ2-3; 11 bases are shared with TRBD2. This receptor was obtained from a human donor in good health. CDR3 protein: CASSPSPTSGAQYF. Here the CDR3 DNA reads TGTGCCAGCAGCCCATCCCCGACTAGCGGGGCTCAGTATTTT.